Listed here is a single T cell receptor beta chain. These data are taken from a study of blood T cell repertoires in COVID-19. Sequencing was performed with immunoSEQ multiplex PCR; in TCRdb, only in-frame clones are kept and a portion is missing. The repertoire holds approximately 150,000 clones, with 65% to 90% as singletons. The CDR3 is made up of 14 amino acids. V was clipped by 4 bases and J by 2 bases, with 13 bases between them. Germline values: CDR1 SGDLS, CDR2 YYNGEE. The sequence came from a man between 65 and 85 years old with acute or convalescent COVID-19. The material sequenced was peripheral blood. The V and J genes are TRBV9 and TRBJ2-7; tentative D call: TRBD1 (6 bases). CDR3 coding DNA: TGTGCCAGCAGCCCCCGGACAGAAGCCTACGAGCAGTACTTC. It codes for CASSPRTEAYEQYF.